Presented here are 9 T cell receptor beta chains from one specimen sequenced in a study of blood T cell repertoires in COVID-19. TCRdb's table, derived via immunoSEQ multiplex PCR, lists solely in-frame clones and lacks some. This sample has some 100,000 clones, with 70% to 85% found just once. Input material: peripheral blood. The receptors come from a woman aged 55-75 years with acute or convalescent COVID-19.

The CDR3: CASSPRGSGTQETQYF. CDR3 DNA: TGTGCCAGCAGCCCCCGGGGTAGCGGGACCCAAGAGACCCAGTACTTC. The chain joins TRBV11-3 to TRBJ2-5, with 8 bases fitting TRBD2. Germline assignment: CDR1 SGHNT and CDR2 YENEEA. Unmatched junction bases numbered 9, after V lost 5 bases and J lost 1 base. This CDR3 has 16 amino acids.

The J gene is TRBJ1-6, the V gene TRBV7-3; 7 bases are shared with TRBD1. This CDR3 has 15 residues. Germline CDR1 reads SGHTA; CDR2 reads FQGTGA. Trimming cost V 4 bases and J 10 bases; bases outside gene matches: 10. The CDR3: CASSSPGTVISPLHF. CDR3 sequence (DNA): TGTGCCAGCAGCTCCCCCGGGACAGTTATATCACCCCTCCACTTT.

The rearrangement uses TRBV7-2 and TRBJ1-3, with 8 nucleotides matching TRBD1. This CDR3 is 15 amino acids long. From germline, CDR1 is SGHTA and CDR2 FQGNSA. The V gene end was trimmed by 0 bases and the J gene end by 8 bases; junction bases not matched to a gene: 6. CDR3 in DNA: TGTGCCAGCAGCTTAGCAATGGACAGGGTGGACACCATATATTTT. Translated, it gives CASSLAMDRVDTIYF.

The chain has TRBV7-6 and TRBJ1-3; D is undetermined. V was pared by 5 bases and J by 1 base, with 15 bases between. CDR1 and CDR2 from the germline V gene are SGHVS and FNYEAQ. CDR3 length equals 16 residues. CDR3 residues: CASSQSGQPSGNTIYF. CDR3 bases: TGTGCCAGCAGCCAAAGCGGTCAGCCTTCTGGAAACACCATATATTTT.

Remarks on this clone: This sample includes further DNA sequences coding for the same CDR3. The J gene is TRBJ1-2, the V gene TRBV12-3 or TRBV12-4; weak D call: TRBD1 (6 bases). V gave up 4 bases and J gave up 3 bases, with 9 bases separating them. The CDR3 runs 13 residues. Here the CDR3 DNA reads TGTGCCAGCAGTTCGGGACACTACTATGGCTACACCTTC. The encoded protein is CASSSGHYYGYTF.

The rearrangement uses TRBV7-6 and TRBJ1-4, with 7 positions matching TRBD1. The J segment lost 4 bases and the V segment lost 5 bases, leaving 7 bases of the junction unmatched. Germline assignment: CDR1 SGHVS and CDR2 FNYEAQ. This CDR3 comprises 15 residues. The CDR3 here is CASSPRTGYNEKLFF. The DNA for the CDR3 is TGTGCCAGCAGCCCCAGGACAGGATATAATGAAAAACTGTTTTTT.

The chain uses TRBV7-9 and TRBJ1-1, with D hard to call. With 11 bases removed from V and 2 bases from J, the gap between germline ends came to 15 bases. Germline V gene sequence: CDR1 SEHNR, CDR2 FQNEAQ (reference sequence). CDR3 length: 13 residues. DNA of the CDR3: TGTGCCGTACACCAGGTTGGAAACACTGAAGCTTTCTTT. Protein product: CAVHQVGNTEAFF. Full variable domain (outside the CDR3, taken from reference TRBV7-9 and TRBJ1-1): DTGVSQNPRHKITKRGQNVTFRCDPISEHNRLYWYRQTLGQGPEFLTYFQNEAQLEKSRLLSDRFSAERPKGSFSTLEIQRTEQGDSAMYLCAVHQVGNTEAFFGQGTRLTVV.

This clone has just a few counts. V is TRBV11-2 and J is TRBJ1-2; 9 positions agree with TRBD1. V was pared by 4 bases and J by 3 bases, with 9 bases of the junction left unmatched. This CDR3 contains 16 residues. CDR1 SGHAT and CDR2 FQNNGV come from the germline V gene. For the CDR3, the DNA is TGTGCCAGCAGCTCCACCGGACAGGGGTTGGACTATGGCTACACCTTC. This codes for CASSSTGQGLDYGYTF.

V and J are TRBV12-5 and TRBJ1-1; TRBD1 is a possible D gene (6 bases). From germline, CDR1 is LGHNT and CDR2 FRNRAP. The CDR3 is 13 residues long. Trimming shortened V by 7 bases and J by 7 bases, and 16 bases separated the two germline ends. In DNA, the CDR3 is TGTGCTAGTGCCATACAAGGGACAAGTGAAGCTTTCTTT. Translated, it gives CASAIQGTSEAFF.